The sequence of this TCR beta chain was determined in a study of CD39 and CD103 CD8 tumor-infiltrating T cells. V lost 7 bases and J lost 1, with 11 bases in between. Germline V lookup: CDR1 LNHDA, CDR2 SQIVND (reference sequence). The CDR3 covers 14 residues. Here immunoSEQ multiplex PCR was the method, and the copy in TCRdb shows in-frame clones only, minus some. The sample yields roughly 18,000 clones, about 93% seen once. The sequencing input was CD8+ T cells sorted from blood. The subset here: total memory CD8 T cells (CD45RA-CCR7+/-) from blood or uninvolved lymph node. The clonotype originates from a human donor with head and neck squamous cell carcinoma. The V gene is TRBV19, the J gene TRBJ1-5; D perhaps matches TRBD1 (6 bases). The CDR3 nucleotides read TGTGCCAGTAACCCGACAGGCAGCAATCAGCCCCAGCATTTT. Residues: CASNPTGSNQPQHF.